The entry below gives a single T cell receptor beta chain sequence along with its context. Its antigen is undetermined. The record originates from a study of OX40 agonist ivuxolimab in advanced cancers. Study results and limitations: No determination was made of the antigen specificity of the expanded peripheral T cells.

Using immunoSEQ multiplex PCR, the repertoire was profiled, and TCRdb retains in-frame clones only, with some absent. The sample includes roughly 73,000 clones, less than 90% of them seen just once. Germline CDR1 and CDR2: LNHDA and SQIVND (reference sequence). This CDR3 spans 13 amino acids. Trimming stripped 1 base from V and 3 bases from J, with 7 bases between. This rearrangement joins TRBV19 to TRBJ2-7, with D hard to call. This clonotype was sampled from an adult with an advanced solid tumor such as melanoma, head and neck, liver or kidney cancer. The sequencing here drew on CD4+ or CD8+ T cells sorted from blood, taken in a trial of the OX40 agonist ivuxolimab. Written as DNA, the CDR3 is TGTGCCAGTAGTATAGGAAAGTTCTACGAGCAGTACTTC. Translated: CASSIGKFYEQYF.